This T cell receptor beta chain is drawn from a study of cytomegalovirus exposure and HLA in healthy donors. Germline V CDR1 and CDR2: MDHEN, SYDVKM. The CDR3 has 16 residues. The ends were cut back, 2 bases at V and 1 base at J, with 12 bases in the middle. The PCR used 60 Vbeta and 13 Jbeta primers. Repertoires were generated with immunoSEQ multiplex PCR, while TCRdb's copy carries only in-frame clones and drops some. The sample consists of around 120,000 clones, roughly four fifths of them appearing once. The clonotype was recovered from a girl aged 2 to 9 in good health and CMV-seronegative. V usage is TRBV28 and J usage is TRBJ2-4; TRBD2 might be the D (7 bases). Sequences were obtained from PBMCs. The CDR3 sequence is CASSLGGAWAKNIQYF. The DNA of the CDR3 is TGTGCCAGCAGTTTAGGGGGGGCTTGGGCCAAAAACATTCAGTACTTC.